This is a list of T cell receptor beta chains from one sample in a study of blood T cell repertoires in COVID-19. Sequenced by immunoSEQ multiplex PCR; TCRdb stores in-frame clones only, minus some. This repertoire shows roughly 60,000 clones, more than 80% found once; its top ten account for about 15%. Sequencing was performed on peripheral blood. The source is a man of 80 years or more with acute or convalescent COVID-19. Each CDR3 is given with its conserved first and last residue. A D gene is named only where the DNA matches it firmly. For some rows the clone size is stated as once, few or many, or as a class when expanded; others skip it.

j_call v_call d_call clone_size cdr3_aa cdr3_nt
TRBJ1-1 TRBV5-6 TRBD1 - CASSFTKRDRGNTEAFF TGTGCCAGCAGCTTCACAAAACGGGACAGGGGGAATACTGAAGCTTTCTTT
TRBJ2-1 TRBV7-9 - - CASSFGTGGLDEQFF TGTGCCAGCAGCTTTGGGACTGGAGGTCTCGATGAGCAGTTCTTC
TRBJ1-5 TRBV19 - - CASIQGANSNQPQHF TGTGCCAGTATTCAAGGGGCGAATAGCAATCAGCCCCAGCATTTT
TRBJ2-5 TRBV27 TRBD2 few CASSLRGGGPQETQYF TGTGCCAGCAGTTTACGGGGCGGGGGGCCCCAAGAGACCCAGTACTTC
TRBJ2-7 TRBV6-5 - once CASRGKSSSYEQYF TGTGCCAGCAGGGGCAAGTCGAGCTCCTACGAGCAGTACTTC
TRBJ1-2 TRBV2 - few CASSEGRLYGYTF TGTGCCAGCAGTGAGGGGCGGCTCTATGGCTACACCTTC
TRBJ1-1 TRBV2 TRBD1 - CASRTTGRNTEAFF TGTGCCAGCAGAACGACAGGGAGGAACACTGAAGCTTTCTTT
TRBJ2-7 TRBV2 TRBD1 - CASSSQGAGDEQYF TGTGCCAGCAGTTCACAGGGGGCAGGGGACGAGCAGTACTTC
TRBJ2-2 TRBV30 TRBD2 - CAWSYRTSGVSHGELFF TGTGCCTGGAGTTACCGGACTAGCGGGGTTTCACACGGGGAGCTGTTTTTT
TRBJ2-7 TRBV5-5 - - CASSDIGSGSYEQYF TGTGCCAGCAGCGACATCGGGAGTGGGTCCTACGAGCAGTACTTC
TRBJ2-3 TRBV6-1 - - CASSDRGKLVDTQYF TGTGCCAGCAGTGATCGAGGGAAGCTGGTGGATACGCAGTATTTT
TRBJ1-4 TRBV18 TRBD1 - CASSLNRGPNEKLFF TGTGCCAGCTCACTCAACAGGGGGCCAAATGAAAAACTGTTTTTT
TRBJ1-1 TRBV30 TRBD1 - CAWSIGQGNTEAFF TGTGCCTGGAGTATCGGACAGGGGAACACTGAAGCTTTCTTT
TRBJ2-5 TRBV27 TRBD1 - CASSLRGPETQYF TGTGCCAGCAGTTTGAGGGGGCCGGAGACCCAGTACTTC
TRBJ1-2 TRBV7-9 TRBD1 few CASSRDRDYGYTF TGTGCCAGCAGCCGGGACAGGGACTATGGCTACACCTTC
TRBJ2-7 TRBV5-4 - few CASSYSSYEQYF TGTGCCAGCAGCTACAGCTCCTACGAGCAGTACTTC
TRBJ1-1 TRBV5-1 - - CASSYAGLRSTEAFF TGCGCCAGCAGTTACGCAGGGTTGAGAAGTACTGAAGCTTTCTTT
TRBJ2-1 TRBV5-6 TRBD2 - CASSLARLAGGYNEQFF TGTGCCAGCAGCTTGGCCAGGCTAGCGGGGGGCTACAATGAGCAGTTCTTC
TRBJ1-2 TRBV5-1 TRBD1 - CASSLEGTGTNYGYTF TGCGCCAGCAGCTTGGAAGGGACAGGGACTAACTATGGCTACACCTTC
TRBJ1-2 TRBV10-1 TRBD1 once CASSAGQWYGYTF TGCGCCAGCAGCGCGGGACAGTGGTATGGCTACACCTTC
TRBJ1-1 TRBV13 TRBD1 - CASVTGDLGAAFF TGTGCCAGCGTTACAGGGGACCTGGGGGCCGCTTTCTTT
TRBJ2-7 TRBV19 - - CASSPFSTGKDYEQYF TGTGCCAGTAGTCCCTTCTCCACAGGGAAGGACTACGAGCAGTACTTC